A selection of T cell receptor beta chains follows, all from one sample in a study of T cells in Graves' hyperthyroidism and ophthalmopathy. TCRdb reprocessed the multiplex PCR reads via MiXCR and lists one record per CDR3 protein. The data show 500,000 to 750,000 distinct CDR3 sequences, with 12% to 15% seen just once and 7.1% held by the top ten. The sample was blood. All receptors derive from a woman between 18 and 29 years old with Graves' ophthalmopathy. The CDR3 runs from the conserved cysteine through the conserved F or W. The D gene is left open where the match is weak. Not every row has a clone size; where given, it reads once, few, many or a size class.

d_call clone_size j_call v_call cdr3_nt cdr3_aa
NA NA TRBJ1-3 TRBV4-3 TGCGCCAGCAGCCGCAGCGGGACCTCTGGAAACACCATATATTTT CASSRSGTSGNTIYF
NA NA TRBJ2-4 TRBV10-2 TGCGCCAGCAGCATAGCGGCCCCAGGACACATTCAGTACTTC CASSIAAPGHIQYF
NA many TRBJ2-1 TRBV27 TGTGCCAGCAATGAGGGCGATGAGCAGTTCTTC CASNEGDEQFF
TRBD2 few TRBJ2-5 TRBV20-1 TGCAGTGCACTCCTCCTAGCGGGAGGAGAGACCCAGTACTTC CSALLLAGGETQYF
TRBD1 many TRBJ1-6 TRBV13 TGTGCCAGCAGCTTAGGACAGGGGTTCTATAATTCACCCCTCCACTTT CASSLGQGFYNSPLHF
TRBD2 many TRBJ2-7 TRBV28 TGTGCCAGCAGTTTCGGCGGGAGGGCCCAGGTCGAGCAGTACTTC CASSFGGRAQVEQYF
NA many TRBJ1-6 TRBV3-1 TGTGCCAGCAGCCTGACGGGGGATTCACCCCTCCACTTT CASSLTGDSPLHF
TRBD1 many TRBJ2-7 TRBV12-3/TRBV12-4 TGTGCCAGCAGCCGGGGACTGGGACAGGGGTCCGACGAGCAGTACTTC CASSRGLGQGSDEQYF
TRBD1 many TRBJ1-2 TRBV24-1 TGTGCCACCAGTGATTTCGGACAGGGGGAAGGCTACACCTTC CATSDFGQGEGYTF
TRBD2 NA TRBJ2-3 TRBV2 TGTGCCAGCAGCCCCTACGACGGGAGGACAGATACGCAGTATTTT CASSPYDGRTDTQYF
NA NA TRBJ1-2 TRBV5-6 TGTGCCAGCAGCTCGGGCAGGAACTATGGCTACACCTTC CASSSGRNYGYTF
NA many TRBJ1-1 TRBV5-6 TGTGCCAGCAGCCCAGGAGGGCTCACTGAAGCTTTCTTT CASSPGGLTEAFF
NA NA TRBJ2-7 TRBV6-1 TGTGCCAGCAGTGCCCTCAGGGCCAATAGATGGGACGAGCAGTACTTC CASSALRANRWDEQYF
TRBD1 NA TRBJ1-2 TRBV6-1 TGTGCCAGCAGTGAAAGGACAGGGAATGCTAACTATGGCTACACCTTC CASSERTGNANYGYTF
NA many TRBJ1-1 TRBV7-9 TGTGCCAGCAGCGGCCGGGACTGGGGCACTGAAGCTTTCTTT CASSGRDWGTEAFF
NA few TRBJ2-5 TRBV9 TGTGCCAGCAGCGTAGAGGCTAGAACTTCCCCAGAGACCCAGTACTTC CASSVEARTSPETQYF
NA few TRBJ2-1 TRBV6-2/TRBV6-3 TGTGCCAGCAGTTACTCGGTGTTGCATGAGCAGTTCTTC CASSYSVLHEQFF
NA few TRBJ2-2 TRBV27 TGTGCCAGCAGTTTCGGCGGCTCCGGGGAGCTGTTTTTT CASSFGGSGELFF